This TCR beta chain emerged from a study of T cell responses to AZD1222 COVID-19 vaccine. Sequenced by immunoSEQ multiplex PCR; TCRdb stores in-frame clones only, minus some. The sample has roughly 66,000 clones; 70% to 90% are singletons. The CDR3 consists of 18 residues. V shed 4 bases and J shed 5 bases, with 22 bases lying between them. Germline CDR1 is KGHDR and CDR2 is SFDVKD. The clonotype originates from an adult who received the MenACWY meningococcal vaccine as a control. The chain recombines TRBV24-1 with TRBJ2-2; weak D call: TRBD1 (6 bases). The material was peripheral blood, obtained 28 days after the second dose of the MenACWY control vaccine. CDR3 protein: CATSEQPYEWGRTGELFF. CDR3 coding DNA: TGTGCCACCAGTGAGCAACCTTATGAGTGGGGGCGGACCGGGGAGCTGTTTTTT.